This TCR beta chain is from a study of T cells expressing NK-cell markers. Overall study: Each TCR beta repertoire originated in sorted T cells that were CD3+CD56+NKG2C+, CD3+CD56+NKG2C- or CD3+CD56-NKG2C+.

TCRdb reprocessed the 5' RACE reads; each CDR3 protein has one entry and no DNA is given. The specimen's table records under 500,000 distinct CDR3 sequences. The CDR3 extends over 16 amino acids. A remark on this clonotype: The antigen is unknown.

Study outcomes and limitations: As a fraction of CD8+ T cells, dominant NKG2C+ clonotypes reached about 1.0-8% in six donors.

The source material was blood T cells: a sorted CD56 or NKG2C T cell subset, CD4+ or CD8+ T cells, or bulk PBMC T cells (not recorded which). The V call is TRBV12-3 or TRBV12-4, the J call TRBJ2-7. This TCR came from a woman between 18 and 75 years old in good health. The CDR3 loop is CASSLALSARPYEQYF.